This T cell receptor beta chain was captured in a study of cytomegalovirus exposure and HLA in healthy donors. Primers included in the PCR were 60 Vbeta and 13 Jbeta primers. Produced via immunoSEQ multiplex PCR; TCRdb's table is partial and in-frame only. The sample lists approximately 280,000 clones; roughly 90% were seen once. This CDR3 is built from 17 residues. V lost 0 bases and J lost 2; bases outside the gene matches: 7. The germline V gene has CDR1 KGHSH and CDR2 LQKENI. The sample was PBMCs. This sequence originates from a man aged 40-50 years in good health and CMV-seropositive. The chain recombines TRBV18 with TRBJ1-5, with 7 nucleotides matching TRBD1. CDR3: CASSPPRTGDGNQPQHF. CDR3 DNA sequence: TGTGCCAGCTCACCACCGAGAACAGGGGACGGCAATCAGCCCCAGCATTTT.